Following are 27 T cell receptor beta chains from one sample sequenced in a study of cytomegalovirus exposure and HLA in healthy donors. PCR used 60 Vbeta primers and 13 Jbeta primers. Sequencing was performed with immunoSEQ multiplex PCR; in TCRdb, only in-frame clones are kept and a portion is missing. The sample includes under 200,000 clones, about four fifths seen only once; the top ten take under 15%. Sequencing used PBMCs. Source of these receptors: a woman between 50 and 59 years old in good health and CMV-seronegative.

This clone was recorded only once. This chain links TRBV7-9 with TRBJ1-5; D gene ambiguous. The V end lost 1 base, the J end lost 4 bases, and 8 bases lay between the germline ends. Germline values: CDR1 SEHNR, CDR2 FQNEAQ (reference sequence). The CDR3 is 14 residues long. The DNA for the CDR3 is TGTGCCAGCAGCTTAGAAGCCGTGAATCAGCCCCAGCATTTT. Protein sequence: CASSLEAVNQPQHF.

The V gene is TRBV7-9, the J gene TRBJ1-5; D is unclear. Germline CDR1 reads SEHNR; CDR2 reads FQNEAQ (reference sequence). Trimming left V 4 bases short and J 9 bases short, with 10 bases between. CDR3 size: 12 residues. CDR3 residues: CASSSEGGPQHF. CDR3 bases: TGTGCCAGCAGCTCGGAGGGCGGGCCCCAGCATTTT.

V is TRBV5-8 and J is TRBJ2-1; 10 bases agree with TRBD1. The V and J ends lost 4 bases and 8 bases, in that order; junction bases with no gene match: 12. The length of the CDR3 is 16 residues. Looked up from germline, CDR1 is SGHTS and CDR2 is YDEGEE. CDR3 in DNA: TGTGCCAGCAGCCCCCAGACAGGGGGCTCCTTGGATGAGCAGTTCTTC. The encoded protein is CASSPQTGGSLDEQFF.

The chain's CDR3 is CASSLTGSTDTQYF. CDR3 DNA: TGTGCCAGCAGCTTGACGGGAAGCACAGATACGCAGTATTTT. This chain connects TRBV5-4 to TRBJ2-3; D might be TRBD2 (5 bases). Germline V gene data show CDR1 as SGHNT and CDR2 as YYREEE (reference sequence). Trimming left V 1 base short and J 0 bases short, with 6 bases between. The CDR3 runs 14 residues.

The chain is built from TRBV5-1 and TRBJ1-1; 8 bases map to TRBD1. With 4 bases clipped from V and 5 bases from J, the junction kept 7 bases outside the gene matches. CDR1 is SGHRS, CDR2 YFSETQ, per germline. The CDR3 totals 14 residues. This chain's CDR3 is CASSGTGGGTEAFF. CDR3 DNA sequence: TGCGCCAGCAGCGGAACAGGGGGGGGGACTGAAGCTTTCTTT.

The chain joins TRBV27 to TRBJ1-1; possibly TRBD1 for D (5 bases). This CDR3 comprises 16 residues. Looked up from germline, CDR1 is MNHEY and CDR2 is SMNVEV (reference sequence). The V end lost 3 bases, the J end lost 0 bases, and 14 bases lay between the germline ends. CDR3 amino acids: CASSFRVAGMNTEAFF. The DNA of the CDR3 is TGTGCCAGCAGTTTCAGGGTGGCAGGGATGAACACTGAAGCTTTCTTT.

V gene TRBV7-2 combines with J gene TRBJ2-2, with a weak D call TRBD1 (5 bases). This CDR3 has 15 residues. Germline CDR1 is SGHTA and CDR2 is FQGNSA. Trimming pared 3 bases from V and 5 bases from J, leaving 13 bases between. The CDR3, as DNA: TGTGCCAGCAGCTTCTGGGGCGGTGGAACCGGGGAGCTGTTTTTT. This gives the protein CASSFWGGGTGELFF.

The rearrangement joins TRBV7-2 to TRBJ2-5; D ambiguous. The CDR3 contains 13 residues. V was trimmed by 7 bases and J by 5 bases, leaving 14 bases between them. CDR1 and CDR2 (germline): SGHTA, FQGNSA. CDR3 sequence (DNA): TGTGCCAGCACCCTCGTCCCGCGGGAGACCCAGTACTTC. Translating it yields CASTLVPRETQYF.

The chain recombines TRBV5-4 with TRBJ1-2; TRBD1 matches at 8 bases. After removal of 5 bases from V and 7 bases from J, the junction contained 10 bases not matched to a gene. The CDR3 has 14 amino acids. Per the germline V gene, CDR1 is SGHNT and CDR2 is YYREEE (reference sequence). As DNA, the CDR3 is TGTGCCAGCAGTCTACGACAGGGGATAAGTGGCTACACCTTC. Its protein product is CASSLRQGISGYTF.

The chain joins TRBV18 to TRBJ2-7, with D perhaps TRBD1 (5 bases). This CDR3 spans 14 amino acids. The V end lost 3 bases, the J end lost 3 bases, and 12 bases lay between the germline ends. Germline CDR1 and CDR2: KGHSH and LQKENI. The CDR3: CASSPTATIYEQYF. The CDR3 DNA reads TGTGCCAGCTCACCGACAGCAACAATCTACGAGCAGTACTTC.

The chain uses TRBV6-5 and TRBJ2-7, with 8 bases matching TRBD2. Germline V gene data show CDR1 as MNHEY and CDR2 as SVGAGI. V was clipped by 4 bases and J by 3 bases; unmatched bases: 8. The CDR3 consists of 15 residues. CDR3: CASSFSTGGGYEQYF. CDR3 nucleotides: TGTGCCAGCAGTTTCTCCACCGGGGGGGGCTACGAGCAGTACTTC.

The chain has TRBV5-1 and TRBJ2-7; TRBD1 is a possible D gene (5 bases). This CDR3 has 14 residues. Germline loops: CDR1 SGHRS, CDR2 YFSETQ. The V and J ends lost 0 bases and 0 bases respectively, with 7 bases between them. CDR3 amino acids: CASSLGQSSYEQYF. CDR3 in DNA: TGCGCCAGCAGCTTGGGACAGAGCTCCTACGAGCAGTACTTC.

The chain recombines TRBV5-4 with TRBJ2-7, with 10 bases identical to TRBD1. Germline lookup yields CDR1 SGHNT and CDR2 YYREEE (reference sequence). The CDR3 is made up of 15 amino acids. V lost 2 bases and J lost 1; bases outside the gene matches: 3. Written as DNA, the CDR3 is TGTGCCAGCAGCTTAGGACAGGGGGTTTCCTACGAGCAGTACTTC. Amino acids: CASSLGQGVSYEQYF.

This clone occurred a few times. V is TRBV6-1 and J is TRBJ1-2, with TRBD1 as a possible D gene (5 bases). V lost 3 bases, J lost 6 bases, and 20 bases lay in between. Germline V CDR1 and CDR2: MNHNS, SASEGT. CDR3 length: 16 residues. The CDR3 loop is CASSDRRGGAADGYTF. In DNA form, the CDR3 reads TGTGCCAGCAGTGACAGGAGGGGCGGGGCGGCTGATGGCTACACCTTC.

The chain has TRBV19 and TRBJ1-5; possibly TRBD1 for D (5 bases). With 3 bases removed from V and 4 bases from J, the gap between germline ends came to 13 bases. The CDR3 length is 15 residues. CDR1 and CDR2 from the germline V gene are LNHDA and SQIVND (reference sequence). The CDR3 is CASSIQGSSNQPQHF. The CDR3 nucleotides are TGTGCCAGTAGTATCCAGGGCAGCTCAAATCAGCCCCAGCATTTT. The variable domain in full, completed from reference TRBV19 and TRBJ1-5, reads DGGITQSPKYLFRKEGQNVTLSCEQNLNHDAMYWYRQDPGQGLRLIYYSQIVNDFQKGDIAEGYSVSREKKESFPLTVTSAQKNPTAFYLCASSIQGSSNQPQHFGDGTRLSIL.

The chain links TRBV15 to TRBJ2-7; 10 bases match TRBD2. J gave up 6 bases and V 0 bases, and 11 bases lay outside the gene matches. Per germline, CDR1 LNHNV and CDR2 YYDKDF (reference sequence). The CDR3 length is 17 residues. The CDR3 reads CATSRDSSPSGSGEQYF. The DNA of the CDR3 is TGTGCCACCAGCAGAGATAGTTCCCCTAGCGGGAGTGGCGAGCAGTACTTC.

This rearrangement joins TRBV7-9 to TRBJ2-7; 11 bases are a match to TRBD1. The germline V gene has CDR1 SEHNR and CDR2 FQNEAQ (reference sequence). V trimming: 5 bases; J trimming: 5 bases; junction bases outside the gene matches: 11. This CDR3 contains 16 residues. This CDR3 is CASSSGGGQGANEQYF. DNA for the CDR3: TGTGCCAGCAGCAGCGGGGGCGGACAGGGGGCAAACGAGCAGTACTTC.

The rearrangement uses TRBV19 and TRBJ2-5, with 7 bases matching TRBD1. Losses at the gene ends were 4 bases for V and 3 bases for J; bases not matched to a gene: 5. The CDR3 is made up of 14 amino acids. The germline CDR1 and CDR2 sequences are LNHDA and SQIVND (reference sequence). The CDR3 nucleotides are TGTGCCAGTAGTACAGGGACAGCCGAAGAGACCCAGTACTTC. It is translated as CASSTGTAEETQYF.

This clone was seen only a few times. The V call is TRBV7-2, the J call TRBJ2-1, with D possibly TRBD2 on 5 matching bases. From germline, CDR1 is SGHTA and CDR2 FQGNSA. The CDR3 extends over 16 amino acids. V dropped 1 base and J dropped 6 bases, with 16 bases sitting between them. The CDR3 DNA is TGTGCCAGCAGCTTAGATTCTAGGGCTCGGGGCAATGAGCAGTTCTTC. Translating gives CASSLDSRARGNEQFF.

For the CDR3, the DNA is TGTGCCAGCAGGCCGGGACAGTACTATGGCTACACCTTC. It is translated as CASRPGQYYGYTF. The J gene is TRBJ1-2, the V gene TRBV5-6; 7 positions match TRBD1. With 5 bases clipped from V and 3 bases from J, the junction kept 4 bases outside the gene matches. The CDR3 is 13 amino acids. CDR1 and CDR2 from the germline V gene are SGHDT and YYEEEE.

The CDR3 DNA is TGCGCCAGCAGCCAAGACCTAGCGGACAGCTCCTACAATGAGCAGTTCTTC. It translates to CASSQDLADSSYNEQFF. V usage is TRBV4-3 and J usage is TRBJ2-1; maybe TRBD2 (7 bases). This CDR3 is built from 17 residues. V shed 0 bases and J shed 0 bases, with 12 bases lying between them. Germline V gene sequence: CDR1 LGHNA, CDR2 YSLEER.

CDR3 residues: CASSLGLAGGYNEQFF. CDR3 coding DNA: TGCGCCAGCAGCTTGGGACTAGCGGGAGGGTACAATGAGCAGTTCTTC. V gene TRBV5-1 combines with J gene TRBJ2-1, with 14 bases matching TRBD2. Germline CDR1 reads SGHRS; CDR2 reads YFSETQ. V lost 0 bases and J lost 4; bases outside the gene matches: 0. This CDR3 comprises 16 residues.

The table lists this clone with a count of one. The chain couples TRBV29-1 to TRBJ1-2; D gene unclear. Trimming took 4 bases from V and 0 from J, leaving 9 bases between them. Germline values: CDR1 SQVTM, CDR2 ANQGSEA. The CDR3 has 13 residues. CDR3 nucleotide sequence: TGCAGCGTTGTTATGGCAGCTAACTATGGCTACACCTTC. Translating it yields CSVVMAANYGYTF.

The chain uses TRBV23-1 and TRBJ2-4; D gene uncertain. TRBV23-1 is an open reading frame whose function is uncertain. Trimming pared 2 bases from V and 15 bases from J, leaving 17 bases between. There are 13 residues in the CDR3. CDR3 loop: CASSQNLPPIAYF. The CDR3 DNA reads TGCGCCAGCAGTCAAAATCTACCCCCCATAGCGTACTTC.

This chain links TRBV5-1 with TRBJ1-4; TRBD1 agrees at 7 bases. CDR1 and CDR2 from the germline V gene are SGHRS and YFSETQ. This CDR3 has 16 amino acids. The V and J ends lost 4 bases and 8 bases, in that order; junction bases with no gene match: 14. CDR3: CASSLGKGGWAEKLFF. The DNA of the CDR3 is TGCGCCAGCAGCCTAGGAAAAGGGGGCTGGGCGGAAAAACTGTTTTTT. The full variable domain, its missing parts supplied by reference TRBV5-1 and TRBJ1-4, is KAGVTQTPRYLIKTRGQQVTLSCSPISGHRSVSWYQQTPGQGLQFLFEYFSETQRNKGNFPGRFSGRQFSNSRSEMNVSTLELGDSALYLCASSLGKGGWAEKLFFGSGTQLSVL.

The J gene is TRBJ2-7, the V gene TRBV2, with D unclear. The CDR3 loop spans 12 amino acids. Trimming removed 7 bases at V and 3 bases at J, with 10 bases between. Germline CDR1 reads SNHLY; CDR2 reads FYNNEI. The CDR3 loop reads CASIRKNYEQYF. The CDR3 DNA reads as TGTGCCAGCATCAGAAAAAACTACGAGCAGTACTTC.

DNA of the CDR3: TGTGCCTGGCGACAGGATAACACCGGGGAGCTGTTTTTT. It specifies CAWRQDNTGELFF. The genes are TRBV30 and TRBJ2-2; D is possibly TRBD1 (6 bases). Deletions cut 5 bases from V and 2 bases from J, with 9 bases between. This CDR3 spans 13 amino acids. Germline CDR1 reads GTSNPN; CDR2 reads SVGIG (reference sequence).